Following are 25 T cell receptor beta chains from one sample sequenced in a study of blood T cell repertoires in COVID-19. Clones were read by immunoSEQ multiplex PCR, and TCRdb kept only the in-frame ones, dropping some. The sample records some 310,000 clones, about nine tenths being singletons. Input material: peripheral blood. The receptor source for this set is a man aged 45-60 years with active or convalescent COVID-19.

The chain uses TRBV11-3 and TRBJ2-5; 7 nucleotides align to TRBD1. V lost 4 bases and J lost 2; bases outside the gene matches: 4. Germline-derived CDR1 and CDR2 are SGHNT and YENEEA. This CDR3 is 14 amino acids long. CDR3 loop: CASSSGGGQETQYF. CDR3 nucleotides: TGTGCCAGCAGCTCAGGGGGTGGGCAAGAGACCCAGTACTTC. The variable domain in full, completed from reference TRBV11-3 and TRBJ2-5, reads EAGVVQSPRYKIIEKKQPVAFWCNPISGHNTLYWYLQNLGQGPELLIRYENEEAVDDSQLPKDRFSAERLKGVDSTLKIQPAELGDSAVYLCASSSGGGQETQYFGPGTRLLVL.

V gene TRBV10-3 combines with J gene TRBJ1-4, with 8 bases identical to TRBD1. J was trimmed by 4 bases and V by 10 bases; bases with no gene match: 17. Germline V gene lookup returns CDR1 ENHRY and CDR2 SYGVKD. The length of the CDR3 is 17 residues. DNA for the CDR3: TGTGCCACGTCTCCTGCACCGGGACAGGAGCTTAATGAAAAACTGTTTTTT. The encoded protein is CATSPAPGQELNEKLFF.

V gene TRBV5-1 combines with J gene TRBJ1-6; 9 bases are a match to TRBD1. V lost 3 bases and J lost 5; bases outside the gene matches: 18. Per germline, CDR1 SGHRS and CDR2 YFSETQ. CDR3 size: 20 residues. CDR3 nucleotide sequence: TGCGCCAGCAGCTGGAGGGTCCCGGGACAGGGCCAGATGAATAATTCACCCCTCCACTTT. It encodes CASSWRVPGQGQMNNSPLHF.

The V gene is TRBV27, the J gene TRBJ2-2, with 9 bases that match TRBD1. CDR1 is MNHEY, CDR2 SMNVEV, per germline (reference sequence). This CDR3 is 17 amino acids long. V dropped 0 bases and J dropped 1; count of bases not matched to a gene: 3. The CDR3 reads CASSLSNRGRNTGELFF. The DNA for the CDR3 is TGTGCCAGCAGTTTATCTAACAGGGGGCGGAACACCGGGGAGCTGTTTTTT.

This clone was counted only a few times. The V and J genes are TRBV19 and TRBJ2-7; D possibly corresponds to TRBD1 (5 bases). With 1 base removed from V and 7 bases from J, the gap between germline ends came to 14 bases. Per germline, CDR1 LNHDA and CDR2 SQIVND (reference sequence). The CDR3 runs 14 residues. CDR3 amino acids: CASSIVDSSREQYF. The CDR3 bases are TGTGCCAGTAGTATAGTAGACAGCTCAAGGGAGCAGTACTTC. Using reference TRBV19 and TRBJ2-7 for the parts outside the CDR3, the full variable domain is DGGITQSPKYLFRKEGQNVTLSCEQNLNHDAMYWYRQDPGQGLRLIYYSQIVNDFQKGDIAEGYSVSREKKESFPLTVTSAQKNPTAFYLCASSIVDSSREQYFGPGTRLTVT.

J is TRBJ2-2 and V is TRBV2; D perhaps matches TRBD2 (5 bases). This CDR3 is 13 amino acids long. V lost 6 bases, J lost 6 bases, and 11 bases lay in between. Germline V gene sequence: CDR1 SNHLY, CDR2 FYNNEI. CDR3 nucleotides: TGTGCCAGCAGGGCTACCGGGGCCGGGGAGCTGTTTTTT. Encoded protein: CASRATGAGELFF.

This clone was detected only once. The chain employs TRBV7-2 and TRBJ1-2; D is unclear. CDR3 length equals 13 residues. V was shortened by 5 bases and J by 7 bases, with 14 bases between the two germline ends. CDR1 and CDR2 from the germline V gene are SGHTA and FQGNSA. CDR3 DNA: TGTGCCAGCAGCCCAAGAGGGATCTCTGGCTACACCTTC. Translated, it gives CASSPRGISGYTF.

The J gene is TRBJ2-1, the V gene TRBV12-3 or TRBV12-4; 15 nucleotides match TRBD2. Losses at the gene ends were 10 bases for V and 10 bases for J; bases not matched to a gene: 5. This CDR3 contains 13 residues. The CDR3 reads CATRTSGRAEQFF. The CDR3 coding sequence is TGTGCCACCCGGACTAGCGGGAGGGCGGAGCAGTTCTTC.

The gene calls are TRBV18 and TRBJ2-5; possibly TRBD1 for D (5 bases). V lost 1 base, J lost 0 bases, and 12 bases lay in between. In germline, CDR1 is KGHSH, CDR2 LQKENI. The length of the CDR3 is 16 residues. CDR3 nucleotides: TGTGCCAGCTCACCACGGTCGACAGTAAACCAAGAGACCCAGTACTTC. This gives the protein CASSPRSTVNQETQYF. The full variable domain, with the rest looked up from reference TRBV18 and TRBJ2-5, is NAGVMQNPRHLVRRRGQEARLRCSPMKGHSHVYWYRQLPEEGLKFMVYLQKENIIDESGMPKERFSAEFPKEGPSILRIQQVVRGDSAAYFCASSPRSTVNQETQYFGPGTRLLVL.

The chain has TRBV5-4 and TRBJ2-5; D is perhaps TRBD1 (6 bases). V lost 4 bases and J lost 5, with 12 bases in between. This CDR3 contains 13 residues. Germline lookup yields CDR1 SGHNT and CDR2 YYREEE (reference sequence). The CDR3, as DNA: TGTGCCAGCAGCCCGGAGAGGGGGGAGACCCAGTACTTC. Protein: CASSPERGETQYF.

The chain is built from TRBV1 and TRBJ2-1; the table's D call TRBD1 went unverified against the DNA. TRBV1 is labeled a pseudogene. This CDR3 spans 17 amino acids. In DNA form, the CDR3 reads TGCACCAGCAGCCAAGGTTCCCACAAGGGGGACTACAATGAGCAGTTCTTC. Protein sequence: CTSSQGSHKGDYNEQFF.

The rearrangement links TRBV6-5 to TRBJ1-2; D is unclear. The CDR3 has 13 residues. Germline V gene data show CDR1 as MNHEY and CDR2 as SVGAGI. V dropped 5 bases and J dropped 0 bases, with 7 bases sitting between them. The CDR3: CASSQTPNYGYTF. CDR3 bases: TGTGCCAGCAGTCAAACTCCTAACTATGGCTACACCTTC.

The chain combines TRBV7-2 with TRBJ1-4, with 8 positions matching TRBD1. CDR3 length: 15 amino acids. The V gene's germline CDR1 is SGHTA and CDR2 FQGNSA. The ends lost 5 bases at V and 8 bases at J; junction bases unmatched: 10. CDR3 residues: CASSKQTGEGEKLFF. DNA of the CDR3: TGTGCCAGCAGCAAACAGACAGGGGAGGGGGAAAAACTGTTTTTT.

The chain uses TRBV30 and TRBJ2-1; TRBD1 might be the D (6 bases). There are 13 residues in the CDR3. Trimming pared 5 bases from V and 5 bases from J, leaving 13 bases between. Germline CDR1 GTSNPN, CDR2 SVGIG (reference sequence). The CDR3 is CAWAWDTNNEQFF. DNA of the CDR3: TGTGCCTGGGCTTGGGACACCAACAATGAGCAGTTCTTC.

This clone has only one observation. The chain employs TRBV19 and TRBJ1-2, with D perhaps matching TRBD1 (5 bases). This CDR3 contains 15 residues. Germline-derived CDR1 and CDR2 are LNHDA and SQIVND (reference sequence). Deletions cut 1 base from V and 2 bases from J, with 11 bases between. In DNA, the CDR3 is TGTGCCAGTAGTATAGTCCAGGGTGAGAACTATGGCTACACCTTC. Protein product: CASSIVQGENYGYTF.

The rearrangement joins TRBV9 to TRBJ1-1; no reliable D call. Trimming pared 0 bases from V and 4 bases from J, leaving 7 bases between. CDR3 length equals 13 residues. Germline assignment: CDR1 SGDLS and CDR2 YYNGEE. For the CDR3, the DNA is TGTGCCAGCAGCGTAGACGAGGGCACTGAAGCTTTCTTT. Translated: CASSVDEGTEAFF.

This clone has more than one count but fewer than ten. This sequence joins TRBV2 and TRBJ2-2, with 9 bases aligning to TRBD2. This CDR3 has 15 residues. V was pared by 4 bases and J by 2 bases, with 2 bases of the junction left unmatched. Per the germline V gene, CDR1 is SNHLY and CDR2 is FYNNEI. The CDR3 here is CASSGTSVNTGELFF. CDR3 sequence (DNA): TGTGCCAGCAGTGGGACTAGCGTCAACACCGGGGAGCTGTTTTTT.

This rearrangement joins TRBV5-4 to TRBJ2-1; TRBD2 matches at 10 bases. Germline loops: CDR1 SGHNT, CDR2 YYREEE (reference sequence). The trim removed 4 bases at V and 9 bases at J, leaving 7 bases unmatched. This CDR3 contains 14 residues. CDR3 region: CASSPGTSETEQFF. CDR3 in DNA: TGTGCCAGCAGCCCTGGGACTAGCGAGACTGAGCAGTTCTTC. Complete variable domain (other parts from reference TRBV5-4 and TRBJ2-1): ETGVTQSPTHLIKTRGQQVTLRCSSQSGHNTVSWYQQALGQGPQFIFQYYREEENGRGNFPPRFSGLQFPNYSSELNVNALELDDSALYLCASSPGTSETEQFFGPGTRLTVL.

The CDR3 bases are TGTGCCAGCAGGGAGCGGGAGGGCCCTTATGAGCAGTTCTTC. Its translation is CASREREGPYEQFF. V and J are TRBV5-4 and TRBJ2-1; 10 bases line up with TRBD2. This CDR3 comprises 14 residues. Germline CDR1 and CDR2: SGHNT and YYREEE (reference sequence). Trimming at V came to 5 bases and at J to 8 bases, leaving 7 bases not matched to a gene. The full variable domain, with the rest looked up from reference TRBV5-4 and TRBJ2-1, is ETGVTQSPTHLIKTRGQQVTLRCSSQSGHNTVSWYQQALGQGPQFIFQYYREEENGRGNFPPRFSGLQFPNYSSELNVNALELDDSALYLCASREREGPYEQFFGPGTRLTVL.

V and J are TRBV9 and TRBJ1-1; weak D call: TRBD1 (6 bases). V lost 5 bases and J 7 bases, leaving 12 bases between the germline ends. The CDR3 contains 12 residues. CDR1 is SGDLS and CDR2 is YYNGEE in the germline V gene. The CDR3 here is CASSGGWGEAFF. As DNA, the CDR3 is TGTGCCAGCAGTGGGGGCTGGGGTGAAGCTTTCTTT.

This clone was found a few times. This chain uses TRBV11-2 with TRBJ1-3; tentatively, D is TRBD1 (6 bases). Germline V gives CDR1 SGHAT, CDR2 FQNNGV. Trimming cost V 5 bases and J 0 bases, with 11 bases left between them. The CDR3 is 15 amino acids. In nucleotides, the CDR3 is TGTGCCAGCAGCCGGGACATCAGCTCTGGAAACACCATATATTTT. Its protein product is CASSRDISSGNTIYF. The full variable domain, with the rest looked up from reference TRBV11-2 and TRBJ1-3, is EAGVAQSPRYKIIEKRQSVAFWCNPISGHATLYWYQQILGQGPKLLIQFQNNGVVDDSQLPKDRFSAERLKGVDSTLKIQPAKLEDSAVYLCASSRDISSGNTIYFGEGSWLTVV.

This clone has a handful of counts. The chain is built from TRBV5-1 and TRBJ1-5, with D possibly TRBD1 on 6 matching bases. The V gene lost 3 bases and the J gene lost 4 bases, with 11 bases spanning the gap. Germline V gene lookup returns CDR1 SGHRS and CDR2 YFSETQ. This CDR3 contains 14 residues. Here the CDR3 DNA reads TGCGCCAGCAGCTCTGGGGACAAAAATCAGCCCCAGCATTTT. Translation: CASSSGDKNQPQHF.

This clone has a handful of counts. This rearrangement joins TRBV2 to TRBJ1-6, with D uncertain. Germline V CDR1 and CDR2: SNHLY, FYNNEI. This CDR3 has 14 residues. The V and J ends lost 2 bases and 7 bases respectively, with 9 bases between them. The DNA of the CDR3 is TGTGCCAGCAGTGAACTTCGGGAAAATTCACCCCTCCACTTT. Its protein is CASSELRENSPLHF.

The gene calls are TRBV20-1 and TRBJ1-5; D remains unclear. The V gene's germline CDR1 is DFQATT and CDR2 SNEGSKA (reference sequence). The CDR3 spans 18 residues. The ends were cut back, 3 bases at V and 4 bases at J, with 25 bases in the middle. The CDR3 spells CSASPLQQGRSGNQPQHF. In nucleotides, the CDR3 is TGCAGTGCTAGTCCCCTACAACAAGGACGTTCGGGGAATCAGCCCCAGCATTTT.

The rearrangement uses TRBV9 and TRBJ1-1; 10 nucleotides match TRBD1. V dropped 3 bases and J dropped 3; count of bases not matched to a gene: 2. This CDR3 contains 14 residues. The germline V gene has CDR1 SGDLS and CDR2 YYNGEE. In DNA, the CDR3 is TGTGCCAGCAGCGGCGGACAGGGGGACACTGAAGCTTTCTTT. Its protein product is CASSGGQGDTEAFF.